The clone carrying this T cell receptor (beta chain) came up many times. What it binds is unknown. This sample was taken from a study of molecular identifiers for immune sequencing clone quantification. The CDR3 covers 12 residues. Trimming shortened V by 3 bases and J by 4 bases, and 10 bases separated the two germline ends. Per the germline V gene, CDR1 is DFQATT and CDR2 is SNEGSKA (reference sequence). Naive CD8 T cells, phenotype CD8+CD4-CCR7+CD45RA+, were sorted. Bulk TCR library preparation followed previously described methods with listed TCR primers. Using its own MiXCR run on the PCR reads, TCRdb lists one record per CDR3 protein. The sample includes under 65,000 distinct CDR3 sequences, approximately 25% of them seen just once. Study-level points and caveats: Spiked Jurkat TCR RNA equivalent to one cell was reportedly detectable in one million naive cells.

The sequence came from a human donor in good health. Some libraries in this study had Jurkat cell RNA spiked in. Sequencing was done on a sample of naive CD8+ T cells from blood, with Jurkat cell RNA spiked in. The subset was: FACS-sorted CD8+CD4-CCR7+CD45RA+ naive T cells. The chain links TRBV20-1 to TRBJ2-7; D is unclear. CDR3 sequence: CSARYSSYEQYF. Here the CDR3 DNA reads TGCAGTGCTAGGTACAGTTCTTACGAGCAGTACTTC.